This paragraph covers one T cell receptor (beta chain) sequence. Produced via immunoSEQ multiplex PCR; TCRdb's table is partial and in-frame only. Among about 150,000 clones listed, 75% to 90% were seen once. V lost 0 bases and J 12 bases, leaving 11 bases between the germline ends. CDR1 SEHNR and CDR2 FQNEAQ come from the germline V gene (reference sequence). The length of the CDR3 is 13 residues. This entry is derived from a study of blood T cell repertoires in COVID-19. The genes are TRBV7-9 and TRBJ1-4; D gene uncertain. This clonotype was obtained from a man aged 50 to 60 who had recovered from COVID-19. The source material was PBMCs or T cells enriched from blood (not recorded which). The CDR3 spells CASSLAGRGELFF. In nucleotides, the CDR3 is TGTGCCAGCAGCTTAGCGGGCCGGGGAGAACTGTTTTTT.